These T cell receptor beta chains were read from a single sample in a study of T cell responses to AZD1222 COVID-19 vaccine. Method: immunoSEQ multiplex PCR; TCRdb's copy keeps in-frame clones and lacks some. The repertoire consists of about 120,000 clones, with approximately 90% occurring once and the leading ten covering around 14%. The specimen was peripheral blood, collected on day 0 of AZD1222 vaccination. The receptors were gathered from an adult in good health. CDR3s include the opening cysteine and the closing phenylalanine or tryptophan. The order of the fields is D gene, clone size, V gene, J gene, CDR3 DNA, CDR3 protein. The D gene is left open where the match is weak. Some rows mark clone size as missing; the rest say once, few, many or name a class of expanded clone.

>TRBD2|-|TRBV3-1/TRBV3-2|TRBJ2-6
TGTGCCAGCAGCCAAGATTTAGGGAGGGCTGGGGCCAACGTCCTGACTTTC
CASSQDLGRAGANVLTF
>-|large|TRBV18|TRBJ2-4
TGTGCCAGCTCACCAACTGAACAGGCCCCTATAGCCAAAAACATTCAGTACTTC
CASSPTEQAPIAKNIQYF
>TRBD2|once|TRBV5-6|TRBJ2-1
TGTGCCAGCAGCTTGGGGTCGGTGGGACTAGCCCACAATGAGCAGTTCTTC
CASSLGSVGLAHNEQFF
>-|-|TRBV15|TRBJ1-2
TGTGCCACCAGCAGAGAGGGGGCCGGTGGCTACACCTTC
CATSREGAGGYTF
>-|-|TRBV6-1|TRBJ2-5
TGTGCCAGCAGTGACGGGACCCAGTACTTC
CASSDGTQYF
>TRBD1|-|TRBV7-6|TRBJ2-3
TGTGCCAGCAGCGATATCCCGGGACAGTACACAGATACGCAGTATTTT
CASSDIPGQYTDTQYF
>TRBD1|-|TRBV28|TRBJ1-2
TGTGCCAGCAGTTTCTTCGGACAGGGGATAAATCGGGGCTACACCTTC
CASSFFGQGINRGYTF
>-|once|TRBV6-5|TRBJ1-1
TGTGCCACCAGACTGGAGCCGAACACTGAAGCTTTCTTT
CATRLEPNTEAFF
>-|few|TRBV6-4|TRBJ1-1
TGTGCTAGAATCCACGGAGACACTGAAGCTTTCTTT
CARIHGDTEAFF
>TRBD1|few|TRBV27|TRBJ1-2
TGTGCCAGCATCACAGGACAGGGGGTCCTCTATGGCTACACCTTC
CASITGQGVLYGYTF
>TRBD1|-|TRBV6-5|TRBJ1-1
TGTGCCAGCAGTTTGACAGGGGGCACTGAAGCTTTCTTT
CASSLTGGTEAFF
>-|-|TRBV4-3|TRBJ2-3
TGCGCCAGCAGCCAAGAGAGGGGAGGTGGCACAGATACGCAGTATTTT
CASSQERGGGTDTQYF
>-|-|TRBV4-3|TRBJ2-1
TGCGCCAGCAGCCAAGAGGGGGCTCGAAGTGACAATGAGCAGTTCTTC
CASSQEGARSDNEQFF
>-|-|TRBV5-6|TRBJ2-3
TGTGCCAGCAGGCCCCAGGGTAGTGATACGCAGTATTTT
CASRPQGSDTQYF
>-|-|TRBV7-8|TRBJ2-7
TGTGCCACCACGGACCCCCCACTCTACGAGCAGTACTTC
CATTDPPLYEQYF
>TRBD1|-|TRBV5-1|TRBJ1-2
TGCGCCAGCAGCTGGGACAGGGGAAGTGGCTACACCTTC
CASSWDRGSGYTF
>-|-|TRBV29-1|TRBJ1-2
TGCAGCGTTGAGCGGCTTAATCAAGCTAACTATGGCTACACCTTC
CSVERLNQANYGYTF
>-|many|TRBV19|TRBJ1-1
TGTGCCAGTAAGGGGAGTTTGAACACTGAAGCTTTCTTT
CASKGSLNTEAFF
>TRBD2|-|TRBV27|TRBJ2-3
TGTGCCAGCAGTTTGCAAGCGGGAGGCACAGATACGCAGTATTTT
CASSLQAGGTDTQYF
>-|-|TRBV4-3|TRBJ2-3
TGCGCCAGCAGCCAAGATACGGTTTCCACAGATACGCAGTATTTT
CASSQDTVSTDTQYF
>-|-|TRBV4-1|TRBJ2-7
TGCGCCAGCAGCCAAGATTTCTACGAGCAGTACTTC
CASSQDFYEQYF
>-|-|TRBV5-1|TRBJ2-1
TGCGCCAGCAGCTTGGGTGCTAGCAGGTACAATGAGCAGTTCTTC
CASSLGASRYNEQFF
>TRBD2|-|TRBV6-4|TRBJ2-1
TGTGCCAGCAGTGCCCACCCTAGCGGGGCATACAATGAGCAGTTCTTC
CASSAHPSGAYNEQFF
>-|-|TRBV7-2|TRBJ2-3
TGTGCCAGCAGCCCAAACAGTATGGCAGATACGCAGTATTTT
CASSPNSMADTQYF
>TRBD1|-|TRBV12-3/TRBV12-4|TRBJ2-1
TGTGCCAGCGGGACAGGGAATCCCAATGAGCAGTTCTTC
CASGTGNPNEQFF
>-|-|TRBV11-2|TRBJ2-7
TGTGCCAGCAGCTCCGCAGGAGCTCTTTACGAGCAGTACTTC
CASSSAGALYEQYF
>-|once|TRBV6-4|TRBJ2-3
TGTGCCAGCAGTGACTCGGCTAGCGACCCAGATACGCAGTATTTT
CASSDSASDPDTQYF
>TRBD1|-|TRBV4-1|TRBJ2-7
TGCGCCAGCAGCCCGACAGGGGACGAGCAGTACTTC
CASSPTGDEQYF
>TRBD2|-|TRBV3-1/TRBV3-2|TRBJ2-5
TGTGCCAGCAGCTGGGGACTACAAGAGACCCAGTACTTC
CASSWGLQETQYF
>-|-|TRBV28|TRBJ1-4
TGTGCCAGCAGTTCCCACGGCCGGAATAAGACGGACACTAATGAAAAACTGTTTTTT
CASSSHGRNKTDTNEKLFF
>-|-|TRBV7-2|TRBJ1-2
TGTGCCAGCAGCTCAGTCACTAACTATGGCTACACCTTC
CASSSVTNYGYTF
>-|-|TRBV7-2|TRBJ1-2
TGTGCCAGCAGCTTAGCAGGGGGAGGCAACTATGGCTACACCTTC
CASSLAGGGNYGYTF
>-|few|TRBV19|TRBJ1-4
TGTGCCAGTAGTAACCAGCATAATGAAAAACTGTTTTTT
CASSNQHNEKLFF
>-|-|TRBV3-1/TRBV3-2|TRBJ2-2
TGTGCCAGCAGCCAAGTTTTAGGGGGAAGTGGCGGGGAGCTGTTTTTT
CASSQVLGGSGGELFF
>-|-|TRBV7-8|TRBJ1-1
TGTGCCAGCAGCCCAAGAACGACAGTTTCCACTGAAGCTTTCTTT
CASSPRTTVSTEAFF
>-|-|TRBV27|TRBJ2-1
TGTGCCAGCAGTCACAGTTCGAGCTCCTACAATGAGCAGTTCTTC
CASSHSSSSYNEQFF
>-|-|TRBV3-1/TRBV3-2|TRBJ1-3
TGTGCCAGCAGCCTTACGGGGGTTGCCATTTCTGGAAACACCATATATTTT
CASSLTGVAISGNTIYF
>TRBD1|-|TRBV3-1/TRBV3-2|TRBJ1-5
TGTGCCAGCAGCAGCCAGGGGGGAAGGAATCAGCCCCAGCATTTT
CASSSQGGRNQPQHF
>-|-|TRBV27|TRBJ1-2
TGTGCCAGCAGTTTAACCGGGACCACTTCATTAGGCTACACCTTC
CASSLTGTTSLGYTF
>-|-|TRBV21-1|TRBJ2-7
TGTGCCAGCATAAATTCCCGTGTGGGTGGAAAAGAGCAGTACTTC
CASINSRVGGKEQYF
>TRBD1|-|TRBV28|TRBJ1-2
TGTGCCAGCTGGGATCGACAGGGGGCCTATGGCTACACCTTC
CASWDRQGAYGYTF
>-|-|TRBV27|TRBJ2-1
TGTGCCAGCAGACCGCCGGGGCTGGGCGAGCAGTTCTTC
CASRPPGLGEQFF
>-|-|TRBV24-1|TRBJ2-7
TGTGCCACCAGTGATTCGGCTCGGGTGCAGTACTTC
CATSDSARVQYF
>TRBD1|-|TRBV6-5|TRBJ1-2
TGTGCCAGCAGTTCGTATGACAGGGAATACTATGGCTACACCTTC
CASSSYDREYYGYTF
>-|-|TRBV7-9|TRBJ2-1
TGTGCCAGCAGCTTCCCGACGGATGGGAGCTCCTACAATGAGCAGTTCTTC
CASSFPTDGSSYNEQFF
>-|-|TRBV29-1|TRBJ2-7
TGCAGCGTTGAAGAGGCAGCCTCCTACGAGCAGTACTTC
CSVEEAASYEQYF
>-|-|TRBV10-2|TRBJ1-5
TGCGCCAGCAGTGAACAGGGTCCTCAGCCCCAGCATTTT
CASSEQGPQPQHF
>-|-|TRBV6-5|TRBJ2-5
TGTGCCAGCAAGGGTCTAGCGATCGAGACCCAGTACTTC
CASKGLAIETQYF
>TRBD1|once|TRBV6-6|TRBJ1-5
TGTGCCAGCGTCCCTGGGGGGACAGGGGCTCAGCCCCAGCATTTT
CASVPGGTGAQPQHF